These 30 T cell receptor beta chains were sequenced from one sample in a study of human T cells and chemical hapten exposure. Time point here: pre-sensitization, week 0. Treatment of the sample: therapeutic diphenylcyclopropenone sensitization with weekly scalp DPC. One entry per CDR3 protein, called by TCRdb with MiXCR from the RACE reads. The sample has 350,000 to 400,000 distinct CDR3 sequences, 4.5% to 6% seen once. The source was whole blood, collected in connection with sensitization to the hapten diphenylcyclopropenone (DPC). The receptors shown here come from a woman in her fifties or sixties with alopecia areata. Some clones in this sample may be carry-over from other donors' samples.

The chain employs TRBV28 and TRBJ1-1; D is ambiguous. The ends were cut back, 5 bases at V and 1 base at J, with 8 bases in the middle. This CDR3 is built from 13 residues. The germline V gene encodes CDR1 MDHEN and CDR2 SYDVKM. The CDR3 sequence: CASSTWGNTEAFF. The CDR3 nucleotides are TGTGCCAGCAGTACGTGGGGGAACACTGAAGCTTTCTTT.

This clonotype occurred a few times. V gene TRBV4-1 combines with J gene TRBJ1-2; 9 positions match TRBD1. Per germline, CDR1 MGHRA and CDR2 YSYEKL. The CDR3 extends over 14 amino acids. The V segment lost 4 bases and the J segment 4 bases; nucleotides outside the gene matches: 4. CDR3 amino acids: CASSLDRGAYGYTF. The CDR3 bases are TGCGCCAGCAGCCTGGACAGGGGAGCCTATGGCTACACCTTC.

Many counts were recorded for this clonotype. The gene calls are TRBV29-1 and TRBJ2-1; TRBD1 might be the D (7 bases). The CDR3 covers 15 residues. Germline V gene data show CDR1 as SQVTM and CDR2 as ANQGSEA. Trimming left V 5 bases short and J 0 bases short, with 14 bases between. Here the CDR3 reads CSVRPGGSSYNEQFF. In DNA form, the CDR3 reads TGCAGCGTTCGACCAGGGGGGAGCTCCTACAATGAGCAGTTCTTC.

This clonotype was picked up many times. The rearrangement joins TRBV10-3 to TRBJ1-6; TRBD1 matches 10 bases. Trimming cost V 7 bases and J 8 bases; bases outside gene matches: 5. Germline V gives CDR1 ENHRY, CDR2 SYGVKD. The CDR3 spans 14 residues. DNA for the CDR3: TGTGCCATCACCTCCGGGACAGGGGATTCACCCCTCCACTTT. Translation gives CAITSGTGDSPLHF.

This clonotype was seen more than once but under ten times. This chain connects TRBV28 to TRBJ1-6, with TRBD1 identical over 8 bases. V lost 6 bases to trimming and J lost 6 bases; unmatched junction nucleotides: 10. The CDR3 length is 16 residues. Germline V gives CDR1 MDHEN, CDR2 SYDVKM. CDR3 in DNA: TGTGCCAGCAGGGCACAGGGGGTACCCTCTAATTCACCCCTCCACTTT. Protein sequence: CASRAQGVPSNSPLHF.

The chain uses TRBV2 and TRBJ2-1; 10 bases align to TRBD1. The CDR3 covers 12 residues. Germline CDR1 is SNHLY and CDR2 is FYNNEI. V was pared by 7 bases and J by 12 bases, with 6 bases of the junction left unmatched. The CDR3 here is CASTDRGLRQFF. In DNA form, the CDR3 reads TGTGCCAGCACCGACAGGGGGCTAAGGCAGTTCTTC. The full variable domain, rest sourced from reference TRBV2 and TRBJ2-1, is EPEVTQTPSHQVTQMGQEVILRCVPISNHLYFYWYRQILGQKVEFLVSFYNNEISEKSEIFDDQFSVERPDGSNFTLKIRSTKLEDSAMYFCASTDRGLRQFFGPGTRLTVL.

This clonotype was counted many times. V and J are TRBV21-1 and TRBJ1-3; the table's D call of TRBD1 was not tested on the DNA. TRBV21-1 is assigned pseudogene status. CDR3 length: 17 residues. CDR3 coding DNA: TGTGCCAGCAGCCCATCGGGACAGGGAAGCACTGGAAACACCATATATTTT. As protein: CASSPSGQGSTGNTIYF.

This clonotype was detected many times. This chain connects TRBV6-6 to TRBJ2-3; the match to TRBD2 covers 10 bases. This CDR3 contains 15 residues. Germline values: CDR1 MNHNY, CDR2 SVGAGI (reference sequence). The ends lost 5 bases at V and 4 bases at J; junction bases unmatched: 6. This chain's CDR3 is CASSRSSGSSDTQYF. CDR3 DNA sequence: TGTGCCAGCAGTAGATCTAGCGGGAGTTCAGATACGCAGTATTTT.

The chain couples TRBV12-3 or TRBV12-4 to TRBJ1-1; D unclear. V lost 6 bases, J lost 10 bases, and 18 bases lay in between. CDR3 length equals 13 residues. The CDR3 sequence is CASSYGVSSGAFF. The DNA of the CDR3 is TGTGCCAGCAGCTACGGAGTTTCTAGTGGAGCTTTCTTT.

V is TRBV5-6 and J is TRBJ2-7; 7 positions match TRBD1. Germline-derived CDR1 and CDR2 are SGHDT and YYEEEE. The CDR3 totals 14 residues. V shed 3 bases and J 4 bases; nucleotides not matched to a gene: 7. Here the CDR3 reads CASSYDGTAYEQYF. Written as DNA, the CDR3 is TGTGCCAGCAGCTACGACGGGACAGCATACGAGCAGTACTTC.

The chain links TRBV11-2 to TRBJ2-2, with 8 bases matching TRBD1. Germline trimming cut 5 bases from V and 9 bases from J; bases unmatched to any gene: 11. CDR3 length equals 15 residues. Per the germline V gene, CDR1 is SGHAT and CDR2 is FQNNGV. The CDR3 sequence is CASSANTGGGRELFF. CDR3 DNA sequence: TGTGCCAGCAGCGCCAATACAGGGGGAGGAAGGGAGCTGTTTTTT.

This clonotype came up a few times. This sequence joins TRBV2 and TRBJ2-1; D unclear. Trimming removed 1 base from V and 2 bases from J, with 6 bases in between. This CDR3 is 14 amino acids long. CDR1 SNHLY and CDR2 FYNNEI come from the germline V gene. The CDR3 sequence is CASSEVAAYNEQFF. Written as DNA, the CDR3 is TGTGCCAGCAGTGAAGTGGCAGCCTACAATGAGCAGTTCTTC. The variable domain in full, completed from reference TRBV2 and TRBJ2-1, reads EPEVTQTPSHQVTQMGQEVILRCVPISNHLYFYWYRQILGQKVEFLVSFYNNEISEKSEIFDDQFSVERPDGSNFTLKIRSTKLEDSAMYFCASSEVAAYNEQFFGPGTRLTVL.

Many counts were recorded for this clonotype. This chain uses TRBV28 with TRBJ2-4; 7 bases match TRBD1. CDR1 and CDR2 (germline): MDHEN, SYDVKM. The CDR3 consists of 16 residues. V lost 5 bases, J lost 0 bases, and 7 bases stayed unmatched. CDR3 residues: CASSRTGLLAKNIQYF. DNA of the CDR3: TGTGCCAGCAGTCGGACAGGCCTTCTAGCCAAAAACATTCAGTACTTC.

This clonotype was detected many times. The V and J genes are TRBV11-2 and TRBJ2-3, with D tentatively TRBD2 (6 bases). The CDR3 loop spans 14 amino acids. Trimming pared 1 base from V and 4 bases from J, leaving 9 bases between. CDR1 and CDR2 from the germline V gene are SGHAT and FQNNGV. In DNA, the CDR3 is TGTGCCAGCAGCTTAGGATCGGGGGCAGATACGCAGTATTTT. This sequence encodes CASSLGSGADTQYF.

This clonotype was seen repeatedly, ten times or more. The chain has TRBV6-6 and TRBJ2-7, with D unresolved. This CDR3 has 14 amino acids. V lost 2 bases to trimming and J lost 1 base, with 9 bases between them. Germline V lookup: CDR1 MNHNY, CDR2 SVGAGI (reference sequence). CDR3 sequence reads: CASSYVGISYEQYF. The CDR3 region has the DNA TGTGCCAGCAGTTACGTGGGAATATCCTACGAGCAGTACTTC.

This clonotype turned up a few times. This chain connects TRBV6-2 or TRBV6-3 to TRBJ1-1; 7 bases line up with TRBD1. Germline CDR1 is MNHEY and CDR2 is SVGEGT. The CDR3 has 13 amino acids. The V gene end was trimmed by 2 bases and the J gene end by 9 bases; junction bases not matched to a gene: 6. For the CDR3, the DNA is TGTGCCAGCAGTTACAGGACAGGAATTCAAGCTTTCTTT. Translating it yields CASSYRTGIQAFF.

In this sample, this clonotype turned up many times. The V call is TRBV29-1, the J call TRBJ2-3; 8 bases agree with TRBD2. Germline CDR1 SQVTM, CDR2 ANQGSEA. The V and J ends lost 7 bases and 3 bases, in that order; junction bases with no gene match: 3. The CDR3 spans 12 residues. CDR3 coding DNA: TGCAGCGGCGGGACTAGTACAGATACGCAGTATTTT. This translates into CSGGTSTDTQYF.

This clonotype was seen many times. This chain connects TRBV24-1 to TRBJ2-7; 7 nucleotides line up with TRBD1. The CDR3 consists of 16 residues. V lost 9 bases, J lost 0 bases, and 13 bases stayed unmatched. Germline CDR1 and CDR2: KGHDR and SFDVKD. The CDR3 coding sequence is TGTGCCACCTCCGGGACAGTGCTTTTTGCCTCCTACGAGCAGTACTTC. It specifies CATSGTVLFASYEQYF.

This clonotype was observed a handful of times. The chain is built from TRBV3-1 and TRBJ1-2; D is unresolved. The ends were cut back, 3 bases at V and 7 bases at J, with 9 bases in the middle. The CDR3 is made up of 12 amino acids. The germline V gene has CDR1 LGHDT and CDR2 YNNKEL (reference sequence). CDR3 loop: CASSQAGAGYTF. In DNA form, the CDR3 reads TGTGCCAGCAGCCAGGCCGGCGCTGGCTACACCTTC.

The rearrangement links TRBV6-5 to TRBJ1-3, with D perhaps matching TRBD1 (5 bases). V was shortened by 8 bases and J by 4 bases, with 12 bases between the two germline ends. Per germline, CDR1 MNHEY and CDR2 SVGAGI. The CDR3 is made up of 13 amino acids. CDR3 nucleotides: TGTGCCAGCGGGGGGATAGCAGGAAACACCATATATTTT. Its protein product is CASGGIAGNTIYF.

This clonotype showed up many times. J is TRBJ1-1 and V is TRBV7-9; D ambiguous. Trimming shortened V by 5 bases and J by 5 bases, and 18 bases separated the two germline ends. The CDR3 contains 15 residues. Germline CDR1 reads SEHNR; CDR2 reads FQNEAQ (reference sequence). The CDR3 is CASSPSGPGGTEAFF. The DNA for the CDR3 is TGTGCCAGCAGCCCCTCTGGACCAGGCGGGACTGAAGCTTTCTTT.

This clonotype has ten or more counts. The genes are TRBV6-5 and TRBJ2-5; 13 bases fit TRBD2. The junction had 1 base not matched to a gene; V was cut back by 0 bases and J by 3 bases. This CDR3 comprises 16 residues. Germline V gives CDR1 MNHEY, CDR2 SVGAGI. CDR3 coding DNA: TGTGCCAGCAGTTACTCCGGGACTAGCGGGGAAGAGACCCAGTACTTC. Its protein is CASSYSGTSGEETQYF.

The CDR3 sequence: CASSEGRAGTEAFF. Written as DNA, the CDR3 is TGTGCCAGCAGTGAAGGAAGGGCGGGCACTGAAGCTTTCTTT. The chain couples TRBV2 to TRBJ1-1; no reliable D call. Trimming removed 1 base at V and 4 bases at J, with 10 bases between. Germline CDR1 is SNHLY and CDR2 is FYNNEI. This CDR3 is built from 14 residues.

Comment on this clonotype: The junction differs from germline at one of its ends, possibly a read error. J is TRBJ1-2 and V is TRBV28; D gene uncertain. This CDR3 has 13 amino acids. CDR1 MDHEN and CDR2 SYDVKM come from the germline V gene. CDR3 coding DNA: TGTGGCAGCAGTATGACCGGGCAAGATGGCTACACCTTC. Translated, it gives CGSSMTGQDGYTF.

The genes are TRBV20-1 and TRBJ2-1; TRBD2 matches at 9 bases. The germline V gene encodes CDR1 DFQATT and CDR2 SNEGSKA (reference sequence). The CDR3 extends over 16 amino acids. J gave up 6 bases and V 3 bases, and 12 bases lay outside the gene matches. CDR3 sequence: CSARGPGLAVANEQFF. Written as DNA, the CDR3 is TGCAGTGCTAGGGGACCGGGACTAGCAGTAGCCAATGAGCAGTTCTTC.

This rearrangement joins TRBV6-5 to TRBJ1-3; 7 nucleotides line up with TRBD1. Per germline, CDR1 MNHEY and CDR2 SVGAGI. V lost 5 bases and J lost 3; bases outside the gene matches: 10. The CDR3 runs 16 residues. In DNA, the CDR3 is TGTGCCAGCAGTCCGCGGTGGGGGGACAGTGGAAACACCATATATTTT. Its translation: CASSPRWGDSGNTIYF.

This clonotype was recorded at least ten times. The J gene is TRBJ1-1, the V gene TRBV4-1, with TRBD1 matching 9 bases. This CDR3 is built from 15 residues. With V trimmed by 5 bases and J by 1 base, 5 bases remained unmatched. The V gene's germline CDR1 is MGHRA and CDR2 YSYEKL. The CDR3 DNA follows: TGCGCCAGCAGCTACGGGACAGGGTCGAACACTGAAGCTTTCTTT. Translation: CASSYGTGSNTEAFF.

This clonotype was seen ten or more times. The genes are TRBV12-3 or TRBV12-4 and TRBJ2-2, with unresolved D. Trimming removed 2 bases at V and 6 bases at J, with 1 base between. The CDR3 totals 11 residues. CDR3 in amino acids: CASSLPGELFF. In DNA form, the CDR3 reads TGTGCCAGCAGTTTACCCGGGGAGCTGTTTTTT.

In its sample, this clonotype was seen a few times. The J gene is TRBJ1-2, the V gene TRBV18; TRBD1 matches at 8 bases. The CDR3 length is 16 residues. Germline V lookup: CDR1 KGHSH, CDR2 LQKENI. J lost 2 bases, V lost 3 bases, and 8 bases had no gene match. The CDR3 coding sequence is TGTGCCAGCTCACCCCGAAATACAGGGGGGAACTATGGCTACACCTTC. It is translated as CASSPRNTGGNYGYTF.

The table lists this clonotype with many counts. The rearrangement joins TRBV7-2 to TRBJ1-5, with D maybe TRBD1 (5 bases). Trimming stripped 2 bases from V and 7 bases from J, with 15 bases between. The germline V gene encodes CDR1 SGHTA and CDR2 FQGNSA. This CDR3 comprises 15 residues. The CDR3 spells CASSLSSQQDQPQHF. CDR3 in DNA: TGTGCCAGCAGCTTATCGAGTCAACAGGACCAGCCCCAGCATTTT.